The 22 T cell receptor beta chains below were found in one sample sequenced in a study of cytomegalovirus exposure and HLA in healthy donors (dated by TCRdb to the late 2010s). Libraries came from the immunoSEQ multiplex PCR assay. For the multiplex PCR, a mixture combining 60 forward primers for TCR Vbeta segments and 13 reverse primers for TCR Jbeta segments was used. TCRdb re-hosts the immuneACCESS table, in-frame sequences only. Its copies lack some clones; in the studies checked, an unresolved V gene accounts for under half of them, and the cause for the rest is not known. The sample includes more than 150,000 clones, with approximately 85% observed a single time. Around a tenth of the sample is held by the ten biggest clonotypes. Sequencing input: PBMCs. Every receptor here comes from a man between 18 and 29 years old in good health and CMV-seropositive.

This clone was counted a few times. The rearrangement joins TRBV7-8 to TRBJ2-7, with TRBD1 matching 9 bases. The germline V gene encodes CDR1 SGHVS and CDR2 FQNEAQ. V lost 6 bases and J lost 3; bases outside the gene matches: 6. The CDR3 length is 14 residues. CDR3 nucleotide sequence: TGTGCCAGCAGTCCCCGGGACAGGGACTACGAGCAGTACTTC. Its translation is CASSPRDRDYEQYF.

This chain connects TRBV15 to TRBJ2-7; 7 positions match TRBD1. V was pared by 0 bases and J by 4 bases, with 6 bases of the junction left unmatched. This CDR3 is 15 amino acids long. Per the germline V gene, CDR1 is LNHNV and CDR2 is YYDKDF (reference sequence). The CDR3 is CATSRDQGVGYEQYF. CDR3 sequence (DNA): TGTGCCACCAGCAGAGATCAGGGGGTCGGGTACGAGCAGTACTTC.

V is TRBV6-5 and J is TRBJ1-2; D is possibly TRBD1 (5 bases). Germline CDR1 MNHEY, CDR2 SVGAGI. CDR3 length: 14 amino acids. The V and J ends lost 0 bases and 7 bases respectively, with 12 bases between them. The CDR3 sequence is CASSYSGRAGGYTF. The CDR3 nucleotides read TGTGCCAGCAGTTACTCCGGCAGGGCTGGTGGCTACACCTTC.

This clone showed up just once. This rearrangement joins TRBV7-2 to TRBJ2-3, with TRBD2 matching 8 bases. The CDR3 totals 15 residues. Germline V gene data show CDR1 as SGHTA and CDR2 as FQGNSA. V lost 1 base to trimming and J lost 5 bases; unmatched junction nucleotides: 5. The CDR3 is CASSLEGLGGDTQYF. Here the CDR3 DNA reads TGTGCCAGCAGCTTAGAGGGACTAGGGGGAGATACGCAGTATTTT.

The rearrangement uses TRBV6-1 and TRBJ1-6; D not certain. Germline V gene sequence: CDR1 MNHNS, CDR2 SASEGT. V gave up 1 base and J gave up 3 bases, with 13 bases separating them. This CDR3 region has 17 residues. CDR3: CASSEGVGRNYNSPLHF. The CDR3 nucleotides are TGTGCCAGCAGTGAAGGTGTTGGCAGAAACTATAATTCACCCCTCCACTTT.

The genes are TRBV9 and TRBJ1-2; no clear D gene. Trimming took 5 bases from V and 9 from J, leaving 8 bases between them. Germline V gene data show CDR1 as SGDLS and CDR2 as YYNGEE. The CDR3 covers 10 residues. The CDR3 loop is CASRGRSYTF. CDR3 nucleotides: TGTGCCAGCAGGGGGAGAAGCTACACCTTC.

The rearrangement joins TRBV7-8 to TRBJ1-3; D might be TRBD1 (6 bases). Trimming stripped 1 base from V and 4 bases from J, with 14 bases between. Germline V gene lookup returns CDR1 SGHVS and CDR2 FQNEAQ. The CDR3 contains 16 residues. The CDR3 bases are TGTGCCAGCAGCTTAGGACAACAGGGACGGGGAAACACCATATATTTT. Its translation is CASSLGQQGRGNTIYF.

J is TRBJ2-3 and V is TRBV10-2; 11 bases are shared with TRBD2. The junction had 8 bases not matched to a gene; V was cut back by 4 bases and J by 5 bases. CDR1 is WSHSY and CDR2 is SAAADI in the germline V gene. The CDR3 has 16 amino acids. CDR3 in DNA: TGCGCCAGCAGTGTAGTTAGCGGGGGGGCTGTAGATACGCAGTATTTT. It codes for CASSVVSGGAVDTQYF.

This rearrangement joins TRBV7-6 to TRBJ1-2; weak D call: TRBD1 (6 bases). Trimming shortened V by 3 bases and J by 3 bases, and 11 bases separated the two germline ends. CDR3 length equals 14 residues. Germline CDR1 reads SGHVS; CDR2 reads FNYEAQ. DNA of the CDR3: TGTGCCAGCAGCTTTGGACAGAAAGACTATGGCTACACCTTC. This encodes CASSFGQKDYGYTF.

The V and J genes are TRBV7-9 and TRBJ1-5; D might be TRBD1 (6 bases). Per germline, CDR1 SEHNR and CDR2 FQNEAQ (reference sequence). The CDR3 has 13 residues. Trimming removed 5 bases at V and 7 bases at J, with 12 bases between. The CDR3 here is CASSPDGQQPQHF. CDR3 nucleotides: TGTGCCAGCAGCCCCGACGGACAGCAGCCCCAGCATTTT. The variable domain in full, completed from reference TRBV7-9 and TRBJ1-5, reads DTGVSQNPRHKITKRGQNVTFRCDPISEHNRLYWYRQTLGQGPEFLTYFQNEAQLEKSRLLSDRFSAERPKGSFSTLEIQRTEQGDSAMYLCASSPDGQQPQHFGDGTRLSIL.

DNA for the CDR3: TGTGCCAGCAGGGGATTTTACACAGGGGACGAGCAGTACTTC. Protein product: CASRGFYTGDEQYF. This sequence joins TRBV6-1 and TRBJ2-7; 7 nucleotides line up with TRBD1. V lost 6 bases, J lost 5 bases, and 10 bases stayed unmatched. The CDR3 length is 14 residues. Germline V gives CDR1 MNHNS, CDR2 SASEGT.

The rearrangement links TRBV25-1 to TRBJ1-4; D not resolved. In germline, CDR1 is MGHDK, CDR2 SYGVNS. Trimming left V 2 bases short and J 0 bases short, with 7 bases between. The CDR3 runs 15 residues. The CDR3 reads CASSEPSATNEKLFF. CDR3 DNA sequence: TGTGCCAGCAGTGAACCCTCTGCAACTAATGAAAAACTGTTTTTT.

This clone was observed a single time. The chain employs TRBV21-1 and TRBJ1-2. TRBV21-1 is annotated as a pseudogene. This CDR3 contains 15 residues. The CDR3 sequence is CASSKEAGVRYGYTF. The DNA of the CDR3 is TGTGCCAGCAGCAAAGAAGCGGGGGTTCGATATGGCTACACCTTC.

Concerning this clone: The junction departs from germline at one end; a sequencing error may be responsible. This chain links TRBV10-1 with TRBJ1-2, with D unclear. Looked up from germline, CDR1 is WNHNN and CDR2 is SYGVQD (reference sequence). The CDR3 consists of 13 residues. The CDR3 DNA follows: TGCGCCAGCAGCGGGAATGAGGAAATTGGCCTCGCCTTC. As protein: CASSGNEEIGLAF.

This clone has more than one count but fewer than ten. The genes are TRBV4-3 and TRBJ2-1; TRBD1 matches 7 bases. The germline CDR1 and CDR2 sequences are LGHNA and YSLEER. The ends lost 1 base at V and 5 bases at J; junction bases unmatched: 2. The CDR3 contains 14 residues. The CDR3 sequence: CASSQVGQHNEQFF. The CDR3 region has the DNA TGCGCCAGCAGCCAAGTGGGACAGCACAATGAGCAGTTCTTC.

This clone was seen only once. The V gene is TRBV2, the J gene TRBJ2-3; tentative D call: TRBD2 (5 bases). Germline-derived CDR1 and CDR2 are SNHLY and FYNNEI. The germline V and J ends were trimmed by 1 base and 2 bases, with 13 bases remaining between them. CDR3 length equals 16 residues. The CDR3 region is CASSEGGRFDTDTQYF. The CDR3 nucleotides are TGTGCCAGCAGTGAAGGTGGGAGATTTGACACAGATACGCAGTATTTT.

The J gene is TRBJ2-7, the V gene TRBV30, with unresolved D. Germline CDR1 reads GTSNPN; CDR2 reads SVGIG (reference sequence). The CDR3 runs 11 residues. V lost 2 bases and J lost 2, with 4 bases in between. CDR3 protein: CAWSPAYEQYF. In DNA, the CDR3 is TGTGCCTGGAGTCCCGCCTACGAGCAGTACTTC. The full variable domain, rest sourced from reference TRBV30 and TRBJ2-7, is SQTIHQWPATLVQPVGSPLSLECTVEGTSNPNLYWYRQAAGRGLQLLFYSVGIGQISSEVPQNLSASRPQDRQFILSSKKLLLSDSGFYLCAWSPAYEQYFGPGTRLTVT.

This clone was picked up a small number of times. This chain uses TRBV13 with TRBJ2-3; D is possibly TRBD1 (5 bases). This CDR3 has 17 residues. The ends were cut back, 3 bases at V and 2 bases at J, with 18 bases in the middle. CDR1 is PRHDT, CDR2 FYEKMQ, per germline (reference sequence). CDR3 residues: CASSLDPAGRSTDTQYF. The CDR3 nucleotides read TGTGCCAGCAGCTTGGACCCAGCAGGGCGGTCCACAGATACGCAGTATTTT.

This CDR3 is CASSLLAGAENIQYF. The DNA for the CDR3 is TGCGCCAGCAGCTTATTGGCGGGGGCCGAAAACATTCAGTACTTC. The rearrangement joins TRBV5-1 to TRBJ2-4, with D perhaps matching TRBD2 (7 bases). The CDR3 extends over 15 amino acids. V lost 2 bases, J lost 5 bases, and 14 bases lay in between. The germline CDR1 and CDR2 sequences are SGHRS and YFSETQ.

This chain connects TRBV4-3 to TRBJ2-5; D perhaps matches TRBD1 (6 bases). The V gene's germline CDR1 is LGHNA and CDR2 YSLEER. The V end was cut by 2 bases, the J end by 11 bases, with 18 bases between. The CDR3 runs 14 residues. The CDR3 DNA follows: TGCGCCAGCAGCCAACGGAACAGGGTTAGAGAGCAGTACTTC. Translated: CASSQRNRVREQYF.

This clone has only one observation. The rearrangement uses TRBV15 and TRBJ1-2; D is unresolved. Germline V gene sequence: CDR1 LNHNV, CDR2 YYDKDF (reference sequence). Trimming shortened V by 0 bases and J by 3 bases, and 11 bases separated the two germline ends. CDR3 length: 15 residues. The CDR3 region is CATSRDRRWDYGYTF. CDR3 in DNA: TGTGCCACCAGCAGAGACCGCAGGTGGGACTATGGCTACACCTTC.

CDR3 region: CASQWQGAAFF. The DNA for the CDR3 is TGTGCCAGCCAGTGGCAGGGGGCCGCTTTCTTT. This chain uses TRBV6-1 with TRBJ1-1; TRBD1 matches at 8 bases. This CDR3 is 11 amino acids long. Unmatched junction bases numbered 7, after V lost 8 bases and J lost 11 bases. Germline lookup yields CDR1 MNHNS and CDR2 SASEGT.